The text below deals with one T cell receptor beta chain. This entry comes from a study of blood T cell repertoires in COVID-19. Study in general: Nucleic acid was either cDNA or gDNA, and it came from T cells, B-cell-depleted T cells, or PBMCs.

The age range of participants was about 18 to 95 years, with residence in roughly 25 US areas. The length of the CDR3 is 16 residues. Trimming removed 0 bases at V and 1 base at J, with 10 bases between. Germline V gene sequence: CDR1 LGHDT, CDR2 YNNKEL (reference sequence). TCRdb's copy holds only in-frame clones and misses some; the assay was immunoSEQ multiplex PCR. The table has about 220,000 clones, about 87% seen once. The TCR comes from a woman between 40 and 55 years old with acute COVID-19. Sequencing was carried out using PBMCs or T cells enriched from blood (not recorded which). This chain joins TRBV3-1 (or the pseudogene TRBV3-2) and TRBJ1-5, with a weak D call TRBD1 (6 bases). CDR3 nucleotides: TGTGCCAGCAGCCAAGATAGGGGGGGGAGCAATCAGCCCCAGCATTTT. Residues: CASSQDRGGSNQPQHF.